This entry is about one TCR beta chain. Its antigen is unknown. This specimen comes from a study of vaccination and CD4 T cells after COVID-19. Whole-study results and caveats: Spike mono-reactivity held for 304 of 307 vaccine-specific clones in convalescent patients.

TCRdb fed the PCR reads into MiXCR, producing one record per CDR3 protein. The sample contains some 20,000 distinct CDR3 sequences, about three fifths of which appear only once. Trimming removed 3 bases at V and 2 bases at J, with 9 bases between. From germline, CDR1 is DFQATT and CDR2 SNEGSKA (reference sequence). The CDR3 spans 13 residues. The TCR sequence derives from a human donor who had recovered from COVID-19. The J gene is TRBJ2-3, the V gene TRBV20-1, with D perhaps assigned TRBD1 or TRBD2 (5 bases each). The source was CD4+ T cells from blood, collected after SARS-CoV-2 vaccination. CDR3 amino acids: CSARGPTTDTQYF. The CDR3, as DNA: TGCAGTGCTAGGGGACCTACCACAGATACGCAGTATTTT.